The clone carrying this T cell receptor (beta chain) has a handful of counts. As yet, its antigen is unknown. These data belong to a study of response to subunit inactivated influenza vaccine. General study points: Authors suggested each seasonal influenza vaccination recruits few new T cells.

Each CDR3 protein gets one entry after TCRdb re-called the RT-PCR reads with MiXCR. This table has 700,000 to 800,000 distinct CDR3 sequences, approximately 17% appearing once. The CDR3 is 17 amino acids. The trim removed 0 bases at V and 2 bases at J, leaving 4 bases unmatched. Germline V gene lookup returns CDR1 SGHRS and CDR2 YFSETQ. This receptor was obtained from a man aged 50 or older who received an inactivated influenza vaccine. The sequencing here drew on PBMCs from blood, taken 5 days after vaccination. This chain joins TRBV5-1 and TRBJ2-3; 12 nucleotides match TRBD2. CDR3 region: CASSLGLAGVFTDTQYF. The DNA of the CDR3 is TGCGCCAGCAGCTTGGGACTAGCGGGAGTGTTCACAGATACGCAGTATTTT.